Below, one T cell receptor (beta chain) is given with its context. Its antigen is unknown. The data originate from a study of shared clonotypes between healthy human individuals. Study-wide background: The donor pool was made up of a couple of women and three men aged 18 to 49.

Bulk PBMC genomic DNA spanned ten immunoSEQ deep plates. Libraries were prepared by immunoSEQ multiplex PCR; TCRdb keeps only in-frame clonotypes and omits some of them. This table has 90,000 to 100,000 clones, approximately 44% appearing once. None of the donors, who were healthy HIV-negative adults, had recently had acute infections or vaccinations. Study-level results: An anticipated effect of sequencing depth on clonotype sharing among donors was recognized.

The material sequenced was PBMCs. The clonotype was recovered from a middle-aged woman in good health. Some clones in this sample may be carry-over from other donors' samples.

The CDR3 spells CASTVDRPPYEQYF. CDR3 in DNA: TGTGCCAGCACTGTAGACAGGCCCCCCTACGAGCAGTACTTC. V and J are TRBV6-1 and TRBJ2-7; possible D gene TRBD1, 6 bases. Looked up from germline, CDR1 is MNHNS and CDR2 is SASEGT. CDR3 length: 14 amino acids. The germline V and J ends were trimmed by 7 bases and 2 bases, with 15 bases remaining between them.